This record looks at one T cell receptor (beta chain) sequence and its context. Via MiXCR, TCRdb re-called the 5' RACE reads, giving one row per CDR3 protein. Among fewer than 400,000 distinct CDR3 sequences listed, about 17% were seen once. Germline-derived CDR1 and CDR2 are SNHLY and FYNNEI. V lost 6 bases to trimming and J lost 0 bases, with 9 bases between them. The CDR3 is made up of 15 amino acids. This sample stems from a study of T-cell memory formation after mild COVID-19. This receptor was identified in a man between 18 and 29 years old who had mild COVID-19 (a few samples of this study predate the infection). Cell type and time point are not known. Material: PBMCs or a T cell subset sorted from them (not recorded which). V is TRBV2 and J is TRBJ1-6; D ambiguous. The CDR3 loop is CASRHESSYNSPLHF. CDR3 sequence (DNA): TGTGCCAGCAGACATGAGAGCTCCTATAATTCACCCCTCCACTTT.